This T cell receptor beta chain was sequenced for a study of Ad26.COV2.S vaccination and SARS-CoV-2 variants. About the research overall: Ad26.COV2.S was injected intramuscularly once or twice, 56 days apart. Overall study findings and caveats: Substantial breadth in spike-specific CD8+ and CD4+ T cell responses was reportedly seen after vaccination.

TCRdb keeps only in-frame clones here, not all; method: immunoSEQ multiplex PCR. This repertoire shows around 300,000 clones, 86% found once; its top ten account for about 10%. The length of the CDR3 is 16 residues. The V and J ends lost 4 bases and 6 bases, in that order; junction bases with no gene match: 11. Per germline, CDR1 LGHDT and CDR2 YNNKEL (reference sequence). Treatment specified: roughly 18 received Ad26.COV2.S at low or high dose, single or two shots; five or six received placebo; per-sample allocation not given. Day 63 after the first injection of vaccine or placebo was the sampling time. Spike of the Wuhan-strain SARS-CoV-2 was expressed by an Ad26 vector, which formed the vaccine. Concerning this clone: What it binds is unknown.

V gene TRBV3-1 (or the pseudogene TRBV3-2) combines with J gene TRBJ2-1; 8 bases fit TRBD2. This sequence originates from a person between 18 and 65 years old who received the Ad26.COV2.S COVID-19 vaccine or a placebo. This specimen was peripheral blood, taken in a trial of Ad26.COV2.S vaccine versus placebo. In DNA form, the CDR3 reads TGTGCCAGCAGCCCCCACCCAGCGGGAGCGGGCAATGAGCAGTTCTTC. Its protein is CASSPHPAGAGNEQFF.